This T cell receptor beta chain came from a study of cytomegalovirus exposure and HLA in healthy donors. Notes on the study in general: TCR beta sequences numbering under 20,000 were associated with HLA alleles at 0.05 false discovery rate in a later analysis.

This clone occurred a few times. The target antigen is unknown. There were likely unrecorded immune exposures, though donors were nominally healthy when sampled. 60 Vbeta and 13 Jbeta primers were used in PCR. The assay was immunoSEQ multiplex PCR, and TCRdb's table has in-frame clones only and misses some. The table has 120,000 or so clones, 60% to 85% seen once. Germline V gives CDR1 MNHNY, CDR2 SVGAGI (reference sequence). Trimming removed 7 bases at V and 1 base at J, with 6 bases between. The CDR3 length is 12 residues. The chain joins TRBV6-6 to TRBJ2-3, with D hard to call. The sequence derives from a woman between 40 and 50 years old in good health and CMV-seropositive. The material sequenced was PBMCs. The CDR3 nucleotides read TGTGCCAGCACCGCGGGCACAGATACGCAGTATTTT. It yields the protein CASTAGTDTQYF.